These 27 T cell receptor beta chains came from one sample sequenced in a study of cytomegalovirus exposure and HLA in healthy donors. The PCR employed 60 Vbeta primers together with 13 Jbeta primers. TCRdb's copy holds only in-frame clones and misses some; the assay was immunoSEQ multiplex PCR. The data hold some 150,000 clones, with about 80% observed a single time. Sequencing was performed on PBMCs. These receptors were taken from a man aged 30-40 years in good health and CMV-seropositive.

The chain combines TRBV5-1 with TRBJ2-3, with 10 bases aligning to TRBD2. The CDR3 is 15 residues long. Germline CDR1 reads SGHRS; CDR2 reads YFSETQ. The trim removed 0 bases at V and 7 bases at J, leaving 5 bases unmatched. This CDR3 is CASSLDASGSHTQYF. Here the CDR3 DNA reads TGCGCCAGCAGCTTGGATGCTAGCGGGAGTCATACGCAGTATTTT. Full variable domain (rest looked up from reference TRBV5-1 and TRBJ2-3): KAGVTQTPRYLIKTRGQQVTLSCSPISGHRSVSWYQQTPGQGLQFLFEYFSETQRNKGNFPGRFSGRQFSNSRSEMNVSTLELGDSALYLCASSLDASGSHTQYFGPGTRLTVL.

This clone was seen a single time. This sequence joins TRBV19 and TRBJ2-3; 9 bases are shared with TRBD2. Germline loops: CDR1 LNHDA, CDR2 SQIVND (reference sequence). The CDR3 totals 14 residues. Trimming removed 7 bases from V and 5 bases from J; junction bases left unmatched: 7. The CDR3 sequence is CASNAGGPGDTQYF. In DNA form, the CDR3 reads TGTGCCAGTAATGCGGGAGGGCCGGGAGATACGCAGTATTTT.

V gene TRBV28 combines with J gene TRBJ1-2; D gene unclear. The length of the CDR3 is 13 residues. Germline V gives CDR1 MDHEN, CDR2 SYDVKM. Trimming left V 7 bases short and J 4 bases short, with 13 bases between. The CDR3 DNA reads TGTGCCAGCACCAAAGGAGGGAGCTATGGCTACACCTTC. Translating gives CASTKGGSYGYTF.

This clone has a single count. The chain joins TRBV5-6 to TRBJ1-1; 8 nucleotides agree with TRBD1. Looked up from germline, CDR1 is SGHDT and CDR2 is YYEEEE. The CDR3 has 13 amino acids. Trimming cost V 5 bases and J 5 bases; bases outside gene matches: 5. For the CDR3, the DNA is TGTGCCAGCAGACGAGACAGGGGTACTGAAGCTTTCTTT. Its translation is CASRRDRGTEAFF.

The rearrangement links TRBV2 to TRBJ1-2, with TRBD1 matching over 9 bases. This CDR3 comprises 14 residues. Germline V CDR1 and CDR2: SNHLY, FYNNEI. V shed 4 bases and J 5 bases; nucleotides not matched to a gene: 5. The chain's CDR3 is CASSGTGEGYGYTF. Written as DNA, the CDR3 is TGTGCCAGCAGTGGGACAGGGGAAGGGTATGGCTACACCTTC. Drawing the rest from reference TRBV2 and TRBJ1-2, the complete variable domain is EPEVTQTPSHQVTQMGQEVILRCVPISNHLYFYWYRQILGQKVEFLVSFYNNEISEKSEIFDDQFSVERPDGSNFTLKIRSTKLEDSAMYFCASSGTGEGYGYTFGSGTRLTVV.

DNA for the CDR3: TGTGCCAGCAGTTTATATTTGGCGCAGAGCCAAACCCGGGACTTACGAGGGGATACGCAGTATTTT. Protein: CASSLYLAQSQTRDLRGDTQYF. The gene calls are TRBV28 and TRBJ2-3, with D maybe TRBD2 (6 bases). CDR1 is MDHEN, CDR2 SYDVKM, per germline. The CDR3 sequence is 22 residues long. The V gene lost 1 base and the J gene lost 6 bases, with 35 bases spanning the gap.

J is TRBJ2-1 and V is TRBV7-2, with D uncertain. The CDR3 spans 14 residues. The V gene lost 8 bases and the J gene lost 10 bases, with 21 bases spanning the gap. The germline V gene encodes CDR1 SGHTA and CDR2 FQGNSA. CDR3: CASRPEVGRREQFF. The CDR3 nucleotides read TGTGCCAGCCGACCGGAAGTTGGGCGCCGGGAGCAGTTCTTC.

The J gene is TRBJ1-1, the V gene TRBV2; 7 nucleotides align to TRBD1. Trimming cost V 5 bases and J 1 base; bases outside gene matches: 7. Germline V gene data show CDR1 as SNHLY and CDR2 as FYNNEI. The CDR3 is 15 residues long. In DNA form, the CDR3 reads TGTGCCAGCAGTAACAGGGGCCTAGCGAACACTGAAGCTTTCTTT. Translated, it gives CASSNRGLANTEAFF.

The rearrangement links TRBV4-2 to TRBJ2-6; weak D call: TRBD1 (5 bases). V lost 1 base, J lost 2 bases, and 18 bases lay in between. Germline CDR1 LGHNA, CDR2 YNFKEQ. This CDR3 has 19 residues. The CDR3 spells CASSQGPNLRGAGANVLTF. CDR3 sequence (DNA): TGTGCCAGCAGCCAAGGCCCCAACCTTAGGGGCGCTGGGGCCAACGTCCTGACTTTC.

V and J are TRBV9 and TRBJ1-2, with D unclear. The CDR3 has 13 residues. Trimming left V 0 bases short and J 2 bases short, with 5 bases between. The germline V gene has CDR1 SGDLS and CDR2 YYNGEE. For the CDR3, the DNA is TGTGCCAGCAGCGTAGCACTCAACTATGGCTACACCTTC. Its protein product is CASSVALNYGYTF.

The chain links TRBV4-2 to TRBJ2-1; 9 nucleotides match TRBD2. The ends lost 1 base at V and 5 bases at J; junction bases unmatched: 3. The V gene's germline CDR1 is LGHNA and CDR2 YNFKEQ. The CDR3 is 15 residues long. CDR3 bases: TGTGCCAGCAGCCAAGTGGTAGCGGGAGACAATGAGCAGTTCTTC. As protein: CASSQVVAGDNEQFF.

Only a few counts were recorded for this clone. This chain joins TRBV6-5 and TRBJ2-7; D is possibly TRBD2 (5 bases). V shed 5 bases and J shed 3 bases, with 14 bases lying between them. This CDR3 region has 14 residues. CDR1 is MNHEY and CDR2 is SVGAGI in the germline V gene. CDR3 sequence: CASSPSSGNYEQYF. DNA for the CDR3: TGTGCCAGCAGTCCGAGTTCGGGAAACTACGAGCAGTACTTC.

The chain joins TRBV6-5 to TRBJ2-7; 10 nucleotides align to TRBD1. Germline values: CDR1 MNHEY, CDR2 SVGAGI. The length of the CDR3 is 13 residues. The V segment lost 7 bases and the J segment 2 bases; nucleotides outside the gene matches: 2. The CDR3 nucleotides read TGTGCCAGCATAGGACAGGGGGCCTACGAGCAGTACTTC. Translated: CASIGQGAYEQYF.

In nucleotides, the CDR3 is TGCAGCGTTGAGCCCAGGGAAAAGGACTATGGCTACACCTTC. Residues: CSVEPREKDYGYTF. The chain links TRBV29-1 to TRBJ1-2; maybe TRBD1 (5 bases). With 3 bases removed from V and 3 bases from J, the gap between germline ends came to 14 bases. Germline V gene data show CDR1 as SQVTM and CDR2 as ANQGSEA. The CDR3 contains 14 residues. Combining the CDR3 with reference TRBV29-1 and TRBJ1-2 gives the whole variable domain SAVISQKPSRDICQRGTSLTIQCQVDSQVTMMFWYRQQPGQSLTLIATANQGSEATYESGFVIDKFPISRPNLTFSTLTVSNMSPEDSSIYLCSVEPREKDYGYTFGSGTRLTVV.

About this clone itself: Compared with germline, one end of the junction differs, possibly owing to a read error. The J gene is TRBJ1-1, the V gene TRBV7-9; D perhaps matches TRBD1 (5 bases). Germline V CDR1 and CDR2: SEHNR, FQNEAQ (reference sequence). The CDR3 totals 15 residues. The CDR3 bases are TGTTCCAGCAGCTTAGAGCGGGGCTTGAACACTGAAGCTTTCTTT. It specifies CSSSLERGLNTEAFF.

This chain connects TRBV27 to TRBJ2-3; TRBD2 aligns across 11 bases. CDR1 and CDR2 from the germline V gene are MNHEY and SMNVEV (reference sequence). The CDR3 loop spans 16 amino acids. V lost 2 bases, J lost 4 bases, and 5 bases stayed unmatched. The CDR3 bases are TGTGCCAGCAGTTTAACTAGCGGGAGCCCCCCAGATACGCAGTATTTT. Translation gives CASSLTSGSPPDTQYF.

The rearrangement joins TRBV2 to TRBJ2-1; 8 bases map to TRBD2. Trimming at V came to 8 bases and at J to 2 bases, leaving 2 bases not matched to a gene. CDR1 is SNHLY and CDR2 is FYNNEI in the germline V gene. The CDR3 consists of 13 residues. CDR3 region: CASGGGPYNEQFF. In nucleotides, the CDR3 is TGTGCCAGCGGCGGGGGGCCCTACAATGAGCAGTTCTTC.

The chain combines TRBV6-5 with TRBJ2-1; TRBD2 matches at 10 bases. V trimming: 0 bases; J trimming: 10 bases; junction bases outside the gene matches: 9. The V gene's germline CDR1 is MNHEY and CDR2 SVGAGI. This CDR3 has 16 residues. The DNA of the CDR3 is TGTGCCAGCAGTTACTCTGTTCTAGCGGGAGTGTGGGAGCAGTTCTTC. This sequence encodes CASSYSVLAGVWEQFF.

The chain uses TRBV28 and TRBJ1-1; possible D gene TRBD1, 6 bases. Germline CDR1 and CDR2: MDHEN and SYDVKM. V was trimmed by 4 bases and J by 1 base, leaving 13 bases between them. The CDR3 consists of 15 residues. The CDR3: CASSSENRENTEAFF. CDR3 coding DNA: TGTGCCAGCAGTTCCGAGAACAGGGAGAACACTGAAGCTTTCTTT. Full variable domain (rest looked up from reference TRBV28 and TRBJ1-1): DVKVTQSSRYLVKRTGEKVFLECVQDMDHENMFWYRQDPGLGLRLIYFSYDVKMKEKGDIPEGYSVSREKKERFSLILESASTNQTSMYLCASSSENRENTEAFFGQGTRLTVV.

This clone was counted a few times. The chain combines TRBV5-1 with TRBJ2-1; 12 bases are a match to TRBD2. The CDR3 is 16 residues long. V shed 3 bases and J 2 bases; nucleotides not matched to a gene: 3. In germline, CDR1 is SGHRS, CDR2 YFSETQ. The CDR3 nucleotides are TGCGCCAGCAGCTCGGGACTAGCGGGCGCCTACAATGAGCAGTTCTTC. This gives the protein CASSSGLAGAYNEQFF.

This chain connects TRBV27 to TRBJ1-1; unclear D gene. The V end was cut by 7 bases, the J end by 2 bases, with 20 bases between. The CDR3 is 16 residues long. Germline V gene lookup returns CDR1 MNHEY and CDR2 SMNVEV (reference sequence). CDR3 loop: CASTPFPIEKNTEAFF. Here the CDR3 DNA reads TGTGCCAGCACCCCCTTTCCAATCGAGAAAAACACTGAAGCTTTCTTT.

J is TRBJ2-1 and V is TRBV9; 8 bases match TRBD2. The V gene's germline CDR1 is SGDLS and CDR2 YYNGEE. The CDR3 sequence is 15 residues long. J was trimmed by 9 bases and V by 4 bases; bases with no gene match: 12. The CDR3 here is CASSRTGLGDGEQFF. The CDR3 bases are TGTGCCAGCAGCCGAACGGGACTAGGCGATGGTGAGCAGTTCTTC.

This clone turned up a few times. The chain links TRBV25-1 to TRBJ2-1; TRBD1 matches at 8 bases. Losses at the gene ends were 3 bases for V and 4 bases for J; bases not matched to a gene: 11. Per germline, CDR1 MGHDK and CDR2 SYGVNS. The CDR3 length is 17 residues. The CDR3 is CASSDLRDRMDYNEQFF. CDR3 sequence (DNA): TGTGCCAGCAGTGATCTCCGGGACAGGATGGATTACAATGAGCAGTTCTTC.

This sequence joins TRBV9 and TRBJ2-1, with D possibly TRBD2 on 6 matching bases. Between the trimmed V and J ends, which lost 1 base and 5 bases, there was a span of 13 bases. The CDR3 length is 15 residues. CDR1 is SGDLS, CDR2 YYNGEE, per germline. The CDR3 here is CASSVYPGENNEQFF. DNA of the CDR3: TGTGCCAGCAGCGTATATCCGGGAGAGAACAATGAGCAGTTCTTC.

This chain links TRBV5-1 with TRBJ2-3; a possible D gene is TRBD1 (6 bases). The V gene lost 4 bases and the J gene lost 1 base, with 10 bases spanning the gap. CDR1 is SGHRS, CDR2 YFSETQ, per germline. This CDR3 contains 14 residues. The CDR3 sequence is CASSERQGTDTQYF. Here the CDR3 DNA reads TGCGCCAGCAGCGAAAGACAGGGCACAGATACGCAGTATTTT.

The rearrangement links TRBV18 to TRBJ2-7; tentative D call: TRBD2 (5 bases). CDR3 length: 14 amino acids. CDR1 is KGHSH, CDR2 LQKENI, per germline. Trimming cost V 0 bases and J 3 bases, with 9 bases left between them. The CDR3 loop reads CASSPPAGDYEQYF. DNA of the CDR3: TGTGCCAGCTCACCACCGGCGGGCGACTACGAGCAGTACTTC. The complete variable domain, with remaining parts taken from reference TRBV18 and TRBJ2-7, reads NAGVMQNPRHLVRRRGQEARLRCSPMKGHSHVYWYRQLPEEGLKFMVYLQKENIIDESGMPKERFSAEFPKEGPSILRIQQVVRGDSAAYFCASSPPAGDYEQYFGPGTRLTVT.

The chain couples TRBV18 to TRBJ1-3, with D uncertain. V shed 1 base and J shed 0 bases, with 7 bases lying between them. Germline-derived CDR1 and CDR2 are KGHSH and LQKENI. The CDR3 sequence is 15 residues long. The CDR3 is CASSPRENSGNTIYF. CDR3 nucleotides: TGTGCCAGCTCACCACGTGAGAACTCTGGAAACACCATATATTTT.